One T cell receptor beta chain is described in this entry. Its antigen is not known. TCRdb redid the calling of the 5' RACE reads with MiXCR, one entry per CDR3 protein. The sample includes some 300,000 distinct CDR3 sequences, under 9% of them seen just once. The data derive from a study of T cells after yellow fever vaccination. Study at large: Fractions of limited cellularity were prepared by means of SMART-Seq v4 Ultra Low Input. General study findings and limits: Subsequent booster samples again held most clones from primary vaccination (96% CD4, roughly 90% CD8). A limited proportion of clonotypes was detected within both the CD4 and CD8 compartments.

V shed 4 bases, J shed 7 bases, and the junction held 6 bases outside the gene matches. The germline V gene encodes CDR1 SQVTM and CDR2 ANQGSEA. The length of the CDR3 is 14 residues. The material sequenced was CD4+ T cells sorted from PBMCs, taken 5 days after the yellow fever booster vaccination. The chain carries TRBV29-1 and TRBJ2-2, with TRBD2 matching over 10 bases. This sequence was found in a man aged 18 to 35 who received the YFV17D yellow fever vaccine. The CDR3: CSVVSGGADGELFF. In DNA form, the CDR3 reads TGCAGCGTTGTGAGCGGGGGGGCCGACGGGGAGCTGTTTTTT.